This passage covers 16 T cell receptor beta chains from one sample sequenced in a study of blood T cell repertoires in COVID-19 (dated by TCRdb to 2019 to 2021). Libraries were constructed by the immunoSEQ multiplex PCR assay. Held by TCRdb, this immuneACCESS table contains in-frame sequences only and omits some clones. Under half of the omission traces to an unresolved V gene where checked; the cause of the rest is unknown. The sample has approximately 360,000 clones on record, 85% to 90% of them singletons. The biggest ten clones account for over 0.9% of the sample. Sequenced material: PBMCs or T cells enriched from blood (not recorded which). The receptors originated from a woman aged 25 to 45 with acute COVID-19.

The chain couples TRBV29-1 to TRBJ1-4; D is possibly TRBD1 (5 bases). The germline V gene encodes CDR1 SQVTM and CDR2 ANQGSEA. The CDR3 covers 14 residues. V was pared by 7 bases and J by 7 bases, with 19 bases between. The CDR3 protein is CSALPSGHSEKLFF. CDR3 bases: TGCAGCGCCCTCCCCTCAGGACATTCTGAAAAACTGTTTTTT.

This clone was picked up a small number of times. The chain recombines TRBV6-5 with TRBJ1-3; D gene unclear. Germline values: CDR1 MNHEY, CDR2 SVGAGI. The CDR3 has 14 residues. Trimming took 10 bases from V and 2 from J, leaving 15 bases between them. This CDR3 reads CATRQDMAGNTIYF. Here the CDR3 DNA reads TGTGCCACCAGACAAGACATGGCTGGAAACACCATATATTTT.

The rearrangement uses TRBV7-3 and TRBJ2-3; a weak D match, TRBD1 (6 bases). Germline CDR1 is SGHTA and CDR2 is FQGTGA. This CDR3 has 15 residues. Trimming pared 4 bases from V and 2 bases from J, leaving 13 bases between. In DNA form, the CDR3 reads TGTGCCAGCAGCTCAGGACAGACTTCCACAGATACGCAGTATTTT. Translating it yields CASSSGQTSTDTQYF. Complete variable domain (other parts from reference TRBV7-3 and TRBJ2-3): GAGVSQTPSNKVTEKGKYVELRCDPISGHTALYWYRQSLGQGPEFLIYFQGTGAADDSGLPNDRFFAVRPEGSVSTLKIQRTERGDSAVYLCASSSGQTSTDTQYFGPGTRLTVL.

Here the CDR3 reads CASSYELNTEAFF. DNA of the CDR3: TGTGCCAGCAGTTACGAGTTGAACACTGAAGCTTTCTTT. The chain employs TRBV6-5 and TRBJ1-1; D not certain. The length of the CDR3 is 13 residues. Germline CDR1 MNHEY, CDR2 SVGAGI. Trimming shortened V by 2 bases and J by 0 bases, and 4 bases separated the two germline ends.

V gene TRBV10-1 combines with J gene TRBJ2-3, with D hard to call. Trimming shortened V by 3 bases and J by 2 bases, and 9 bases separated the two germline ends. Germline V lookup: CDR1 WNHNN, CDR2 SYGVQD (reference sequence). The CDR3 extends over 14 amino acids. The CDR3 region has the DNA TGCGCCAGCAGTGACCGCAAAGCCACAGATACGCAGTATTTT. Translation gives CASSDRKATDTQYF.

The chain employs TRBV24-1 and TRBJ2-1; 11 bases fit TRBD2. The CDR3 has 13 amino acids. The V segment lost 3 bases and the J segment 13 bases; nucleotides outside the gene matches: 4. Germline CDR1 is KGHDR and CDR2 is SFDVKD. The CDR3 nucleotides are TGTGCCACCAGTGATAGGCTAGCGGGGGGACAGTTCTTC. Protein: CATSDRLAGGQFF.

The genes are TRBV5-6 and TRBJ2-5; no clear D. V shed 3 bases and J shed 1 base, with 7 bases lying between them. The germline V gene has CDR1 SGHDT and CDR2 YYEEEE. This CDR3 comprises 13 residues. Here the CDR3 reads CASSYPGQETQYF. Here the CDR3 DNA reads TGTGCCAGCAGCTACCCGGGCCAAGAGACCCAGTACTTC.

The V call is TRBV5-1, the J call TRBJ1-1, with a possible D match to TRBD1 (6 bases). Germline V lookup: CDR1 SGHRS, CDR2 YFSETQ. V was shortened by 0 bases and J by 1 base, with 10 bases between the two germline ends. CDR3 length equals 15 residues. CDR3 DNA: TGCGCCAGCAGCTTGGCACAGGGCCCGAACACTGAAGCTTTCTTT. Amino acids: CASSLAQGPNTEAFF.

V and J are TRBV10-2 and TRBJ2-1, with TRBD2 matching 11 bases. The length of the CDR3 is 15 residues. Germline V gene lookup returns CDR1 WSHSY and CDR2 SAAADI. J gave up 9 bases and V 2 bases, and 6 bases lay outside the gene matches. CDR3 protein: CASSEGLAGGGEQFF. CDR3 nucleotide sequence: TGCGCCAGCAGTGAGGGGCTAGCGGGGGGAGGTGAGCAGTTCTTC.

The chain recombines TRBV21-1 with TRBJ2-3; the table's D call of TRBD2 was not tested on the DNA. TRBV21-1 is termed a pseudogene. CDR3 length equals 17 residues. CDR3 in amino acids: CASSKKNGLAGGRSVYF. The CDR3 DNA reads TGTGCCAGCAGCAAGAAGAATGGACTAGCGGGGGGGAGATCAGTGTATTTT.

The rearrangement uses TRBV6-5 and TRBJ2-1, with D perhaps TRBD1 (6 bases). The CDR3 covers 15 residues. V dropped 6 bases and J dropped 2 bases, with 14 bases sitting between them. CDR1 is MNHEY and CDR2 is SVGAGI in the germline V gene. CDR3 in amino acids: CASRRQVGTYNEQFF. The CDR3 nucleotides are TGTGCCAGCAGGAGACAGGTGGGCACCTACAATGAGCAGTTCTTC.

The chain uses TRBV18 and TRBJ2-1; TRBD2 is a possible D gene (6 bases). The CDR3 spans 16 residues. The germline CDR1 and CDR2 sequences are KGHSH and LQKENI. V gave up 1 base and J gave up 3 bases, with 13 bases separating them. CDR3 DNA sequence: TGTGCCAGCTCACCACGGGAGGTTGAGGTCTACAATGAGCAGTTCTTC. This translates into CASSPREVEVYNEQFF.

The chain couples TRBV4-3 to TRBJ2-7; TRBD2 matches at 9 bases. The V gene's germline CDR1 is LGHNA and CDR2 YSLEER. With 1 base clipped from V and 4 bases from J, the junction kept 11 bases outside the gene matches. This CDR3 is built from 17 residues. The CDR3 nucleotides are TGCGCCAGCAGCCAAGGGTTTAGCGGGGGCCTCTTTTACGAGCAGTACTTC. Translating gives CASSQGFSGGLFYEQYF.

The chain uses TRBV30 and TRBJ1-2; tentatively, D is TRBD1 (6 bases). This CDR3 contains 15 residues. V lost 0 bases and J 4 bases, leaving 15 bases between the germline ends. From germline, CDR1 is GTSNPN and CDR2 SVGIG (reference sequence). The CDR3 bases are TGTGCCTGGAGTGTACACGGGGGGCCTAGCTATGGCTACACCTTC. This codes for CAWSVHGGPSYGYTF.

The chain has TRBV4-2 and TRBJ2-6; maybe TRBD1 (5 bases). The CDR3 totals 19 residues. Trimming removed 0 bases at V and 1 base at J, with 16 bases between. The germline V gene has CDR1 LGHNA and CDR2 YNFKEQ. This chain's CDR3 is CASSQENGRVRSGANVLTF. As DNA, the CDR3 is TGTGCCAGCAGCCAAGAGAACGGCAGGGTTCGATCTGGGGCCAACGTCCTGACTTTC.

This clone appeared once. The chain carries TRBV5-7 and TRBJ1-5; 11 bases align to TRBD1. TRBV5-7 is an open reading frame, and its role is uncertain. The CDR3 length is 17 residues. V lost 5 bases to trimming and J lost 4 bases; unmatched junction nucleotides: 11. The CDR3 loop is CASRDGTGGDENQPQHF. In DNA, the CDR3 is TGTGCCAGCAGGGACGGGACAGGGGGTGACGAAAATCAGCCCCAGCATTTT.